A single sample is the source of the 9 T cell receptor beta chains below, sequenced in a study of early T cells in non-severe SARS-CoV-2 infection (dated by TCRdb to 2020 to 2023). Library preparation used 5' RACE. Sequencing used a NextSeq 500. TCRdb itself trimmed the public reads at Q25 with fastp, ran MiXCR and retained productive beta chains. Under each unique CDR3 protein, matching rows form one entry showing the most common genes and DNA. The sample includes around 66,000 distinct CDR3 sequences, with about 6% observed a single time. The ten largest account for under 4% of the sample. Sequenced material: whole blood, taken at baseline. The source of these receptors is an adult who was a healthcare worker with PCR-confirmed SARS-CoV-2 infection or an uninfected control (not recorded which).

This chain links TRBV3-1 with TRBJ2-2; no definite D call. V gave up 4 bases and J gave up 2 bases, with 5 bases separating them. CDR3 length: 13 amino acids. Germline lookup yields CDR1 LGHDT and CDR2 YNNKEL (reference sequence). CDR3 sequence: CASSRPNTGELFF. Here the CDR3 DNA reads TGTGCCAGCAGCCGACCCAACACCGGGGAGCTGTTTTTT.

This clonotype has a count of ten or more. CDR3 sequence: CASSSSGTSGSEQYF. CDR3 bases: TGTGCCAGCAGCTCCTCCGGGACTAGCGGGTCGGAGCAGTACTTC. This chain connects TRBV6-5 to TRBJ2-7; the match to TRBD2 covers 12 bases. V gave up 6 bases and J gave up 7 bases; unmatched junction bases: 10. This CDR3 contains 15 residues. Germline V CDR1 and CDR2: MNHEY, SVGAGI.

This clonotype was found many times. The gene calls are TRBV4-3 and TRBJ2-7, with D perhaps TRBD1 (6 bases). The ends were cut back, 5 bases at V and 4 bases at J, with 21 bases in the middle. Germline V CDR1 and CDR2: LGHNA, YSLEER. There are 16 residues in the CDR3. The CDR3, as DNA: TGCGCCAGCAGCAGAGTATTGGACAGAGACCTTTACGAGCAGTACTTC. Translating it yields CASSRVLDRDLYEQYF.

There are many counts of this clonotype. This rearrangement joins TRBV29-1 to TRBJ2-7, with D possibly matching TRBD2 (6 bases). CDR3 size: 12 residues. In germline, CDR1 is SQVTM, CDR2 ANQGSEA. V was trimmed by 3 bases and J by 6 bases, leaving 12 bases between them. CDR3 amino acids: CSVETGGGEQYF. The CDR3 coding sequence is TGCAGCGTTGAGACTGGGGGAGGCGAGCAGTACTTC.

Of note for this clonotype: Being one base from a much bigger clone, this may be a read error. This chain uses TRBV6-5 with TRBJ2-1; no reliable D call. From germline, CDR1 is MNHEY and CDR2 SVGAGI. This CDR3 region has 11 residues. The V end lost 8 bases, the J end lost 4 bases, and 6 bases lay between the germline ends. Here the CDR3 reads CASSAYNEQFF. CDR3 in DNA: TGTGCCAGCTCTGCGTACAATGAGCAGTTCTTC.

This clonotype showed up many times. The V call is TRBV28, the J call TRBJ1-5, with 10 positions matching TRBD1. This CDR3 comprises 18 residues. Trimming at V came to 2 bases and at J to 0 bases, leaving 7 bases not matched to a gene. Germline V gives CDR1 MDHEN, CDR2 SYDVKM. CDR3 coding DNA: TGTGCCAGCAGTTTAGCGGGGACAGGGGACATTAGCAATCAGCCCCAGCATTTT. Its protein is CASSLAGTGDISNQPQHF. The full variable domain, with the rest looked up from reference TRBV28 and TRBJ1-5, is DVKVTQSSRYLVKRTGEKVFLECVQDMDHENMFWYRQDPGLGLRLIYFSYDVKMKEKGDIPEGYSVSREKKERFSLILESASTNQTSMYLCASSLAGTGDISNQPQHFGDGTRLSIL.

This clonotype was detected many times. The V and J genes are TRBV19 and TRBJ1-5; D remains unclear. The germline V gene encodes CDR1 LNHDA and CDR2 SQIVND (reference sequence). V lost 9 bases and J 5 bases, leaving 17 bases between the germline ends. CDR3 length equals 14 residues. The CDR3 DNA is TGTGCCAGCCGAGGTGGCGGGAACGATCAGCCCCAGCATTTT. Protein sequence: CASRGGGNDQPQHF.

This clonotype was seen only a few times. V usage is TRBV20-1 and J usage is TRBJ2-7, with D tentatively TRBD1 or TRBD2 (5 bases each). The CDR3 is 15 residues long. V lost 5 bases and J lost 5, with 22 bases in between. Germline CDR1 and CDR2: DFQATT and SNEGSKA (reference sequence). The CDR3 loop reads CSAEDMDTDYNEQYF. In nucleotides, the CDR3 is TGCAGTGCTGAGGATATGGACACCGACTACAACGAGCAGTACTTC.

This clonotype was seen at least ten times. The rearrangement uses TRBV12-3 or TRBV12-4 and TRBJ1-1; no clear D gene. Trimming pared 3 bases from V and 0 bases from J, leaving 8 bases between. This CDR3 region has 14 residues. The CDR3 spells CASSLADLNTEAFF. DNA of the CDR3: TGTGCCAGCAGTTTGGCAGATTTGAACACTGAAGCTTTCTTT.